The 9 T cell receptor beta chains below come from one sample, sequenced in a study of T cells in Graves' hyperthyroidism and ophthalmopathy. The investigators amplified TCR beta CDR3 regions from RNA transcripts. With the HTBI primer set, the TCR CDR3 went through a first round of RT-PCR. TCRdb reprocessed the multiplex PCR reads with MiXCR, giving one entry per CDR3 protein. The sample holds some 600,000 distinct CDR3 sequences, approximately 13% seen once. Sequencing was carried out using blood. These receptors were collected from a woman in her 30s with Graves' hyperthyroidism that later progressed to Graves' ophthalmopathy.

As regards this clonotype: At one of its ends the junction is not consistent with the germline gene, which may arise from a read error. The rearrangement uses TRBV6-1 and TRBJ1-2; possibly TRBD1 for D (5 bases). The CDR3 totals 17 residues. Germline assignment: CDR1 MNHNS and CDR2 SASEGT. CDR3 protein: CVSSQDPPGHPNYGYTF. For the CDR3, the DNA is TGTGTCAGCAGTCAAGACCCTCCCGGACATCCTAACTATGGCTACACCTTC.

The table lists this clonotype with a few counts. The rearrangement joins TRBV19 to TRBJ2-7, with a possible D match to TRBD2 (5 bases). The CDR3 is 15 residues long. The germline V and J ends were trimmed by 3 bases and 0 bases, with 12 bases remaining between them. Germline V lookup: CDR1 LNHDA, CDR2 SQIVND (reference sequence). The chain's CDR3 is CASSINSGSSYEQYF. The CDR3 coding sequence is TGTGCCAGTAGTATTAACAGCGGAAGCTCCTACGAGCAGTACTTC. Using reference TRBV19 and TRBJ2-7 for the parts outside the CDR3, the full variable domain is DGGITQSPKYLFRKEGQNVTLSCEQNLNHDAMYWYRQDPGQGLRLIYYSQIVNDFQKGDIAEGYSVSREKKESFPLTVTSAQKNPTAFYLCASSINSGSSYEQYFGPGTRLTVT.

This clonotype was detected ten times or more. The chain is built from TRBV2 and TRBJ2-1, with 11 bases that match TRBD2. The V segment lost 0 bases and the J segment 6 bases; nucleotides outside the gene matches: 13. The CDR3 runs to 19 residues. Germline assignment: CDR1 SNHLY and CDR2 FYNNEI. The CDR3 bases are TGTGCCAGCAGTGAAGCGCTGGGTATGGGTAGCGGGAGGGCCAATGAGCAGTTCTTC. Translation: CASSEALGMGSGRANEQFF.

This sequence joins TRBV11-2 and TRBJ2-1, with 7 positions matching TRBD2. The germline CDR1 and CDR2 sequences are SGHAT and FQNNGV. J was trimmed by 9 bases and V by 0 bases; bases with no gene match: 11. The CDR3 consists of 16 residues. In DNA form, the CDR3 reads TGTGCCAGCAGCTTAGAAACCTTGGCGGGAGCTAGTGAGCAGTTCTTC. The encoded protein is CASSLETLAGASEQFF.

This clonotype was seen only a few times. The CDR3: CASSFSGRASNEQFF. DNA of the CDR3: TGCGCCAGCAGCTTCAGTGGGAGGGCCAGCAATGAGCAGTTCTTC. The gene calls are TRBV5-1 and TRBJ2-1, with TRBD2 matching over 7 bases. The CDR3 has 15 amino acids. Germline values: CDR1 SGHRS, CDR2 YFSETQ. V was pared by 2 bases and J by 6 bases, with 8 bases of the junction left unmatched.

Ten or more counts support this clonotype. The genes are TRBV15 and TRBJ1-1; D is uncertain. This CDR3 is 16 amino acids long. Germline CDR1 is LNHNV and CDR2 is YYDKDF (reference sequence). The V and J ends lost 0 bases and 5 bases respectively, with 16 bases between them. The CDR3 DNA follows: TGTGCCACCAGCAGAGATAGGACGAATATCTGGACTGAAGCTTTCTTT. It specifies CATSRDRTNIWTEAFF.

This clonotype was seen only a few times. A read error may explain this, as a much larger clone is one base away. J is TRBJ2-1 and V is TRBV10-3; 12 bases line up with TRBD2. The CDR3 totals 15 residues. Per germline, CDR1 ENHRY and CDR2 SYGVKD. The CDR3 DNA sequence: TGTGACATCAGTGGCGGACTAGCGGGGCCCAATGAGCAGTTCTTC. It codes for CDISGGLAGPNEQFF.

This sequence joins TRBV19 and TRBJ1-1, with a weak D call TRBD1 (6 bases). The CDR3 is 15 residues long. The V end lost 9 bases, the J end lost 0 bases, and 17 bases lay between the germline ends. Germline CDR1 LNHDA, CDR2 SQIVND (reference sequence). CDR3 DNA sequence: TGTGCCAGCCTAACCCTCGACAGGATGAACACTGAAGCTTTCTTT. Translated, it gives CASLTLDRMNTEAFF.

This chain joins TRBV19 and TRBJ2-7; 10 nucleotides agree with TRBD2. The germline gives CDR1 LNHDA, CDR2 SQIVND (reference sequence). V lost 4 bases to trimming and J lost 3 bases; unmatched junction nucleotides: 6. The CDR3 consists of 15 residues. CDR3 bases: TGTGCCAGTAGTAAGCAGCGGGGGGGGTTCTACGAGCAGTACTTC. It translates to CASSKQRGGFYEQYF.